The rows below give T cell receptor beta chains drawn from one sample of a study of graft-versus-host responses after intestinal transplantation. Their antigen targets remain unknown. Method: immunoSEQ multiplex PCR; TCRdb's copy keeps in-frame clones and lacks some. The sample yields about 90,000 clones, about 95% seen once. Material: unstimulated CD4+ T cells sorted from spleen or lymph node cells, obtained before transplant. The receptors originated from a human donor who was the organ donor for an intestinal transplant. The CDR3 runs from the conserved cysteine through the conserved F or W. Each record gives: clone size, V gene, D gene, CDR3 length, J gene, CDR3 DNA, CDR3 protein. The D gene is left open where the match is weak. Expanded clones get a size class; other rows say once, few or many, or leave the size out.

>NA|TRBV5-1|NA|12|TRBJ1-2
TGCGCCAGCAGCCTCGGATTTTATGGCTACACCTTC
CASSLGFYGYTF
>NA|TRBV5-1|NA|15|TRBJ2-2
TGCGCCAGCAGCTTGGGACAGACGAACACCGGGGAGCTGTTTTTT
CASSLGQTNTGELFF
>NA|TRBV5-7|NA|14|TRBJ2-1
TGTGCCAGCAGCTTGAAGGGTCAAGGCAATGAGCAGTTCTTC
CASSLKGQGNEQFF
>once|TRBV9|NA|13|TRBJ2-7
TGTGCCAGCAGCGCCGGGACACCGTACGAGCAGTACTTC
CASSAGTPYEQYF
>NA|TRBV5-8|TRBD1|15|TRBJ1-4
TGTGCCAGCAGCTTGGTGGGACAGGGGGGTGAAAAACTGTTTTTT
CASSLVGQGGEKLFF
>NA|TRBV15|NA|16|TRBJ1-6
TGTGCCACCAGCCCCCAAGCGGGTACAGTTAATTCACCCCTCCACTTT
CATSPQAGTVNSPLHF
>NA|TRBV19|TRBD1|15|TRBJ2-7
TGTGCCAGTAGTCAGCCCGGGACAGGGGTTACCGAGCAGTACTTC
CASSQPGTGVTEQYF
>NA|TRBV4-3|NA|13|TRBJ1-2
TGCGCCAGCAGCCAAATCTGGGAAGGAGGCTACACCTTC
CASSQIWEGGYTF
>NA|TRBV30|NA|13|TRBJ1-2
TGTGCCTGGAGTTCGCCAGGGTACTATGGCTACACCTTC
CAWSSPGYYGYTF
>NA|TRBV7-6|NA|15|TRBJ2-7
TGTGCCAGCAGCTTAGAAGGCCAGGGCGGGCGGGAGCAGTACTTC
CASSLEGQGGREQYF
>NA|TRBV10-1|NA|14|TRBJ1-4
TGCGCCAGCAGTGTATGGTGCAGGTTGGGCAAACTGTTTTTT
CASSVWCRLGKLFF
>NA|TRBV20-1|NA|11|TRBJ2-7
TGCAGTGCTTTCCACGAGTACGAGCAGTACTTC
CSAFHEYEQYF
>NA|TRBV9|TRBD1|18|TRBJ2-2
TGTGCCAGCAAAGCCGGACAGGGGCGCCATTCGGACACCGGGGAGCTGTTTTTT
CASKAGQGRHSDTGELFF
>NA|TRBV7-3|TRBD1|13|TRBJ1-4
TGTGCCAGCAGCCCGGGACAGGGTGAAAAACTGTTTTTT
CASSPGQGEKLFF
>NA|TRBV7-2|NA|12|TRBJ2-7
TGTGCCAGCAGCTTATCCTCCTACGAGCAGTACTTC
CASSLSSYEQYF
>NA|TRBV2|NA|12|TRBJ2-5
TGTGCCAGCAACGCGTACCAAGAGACCCAGTACTTC
CASNAYQETQYF
>NA|TRBV18|NA|15|TRBJ1-3
TGTGCCAGCTCACCTAGTCGAGGTTCCGGAAACACCATATATTTT
CASSPSRGSGNTIYF
>once|TRBV28|NA|15|TRBJ2-7
TGTGCCAGCAGTTTAGTGTCCAGGGGGGCCTACGAGCAGTACTTC
CASSLVSRGAYEQYF
>NA|TRBV19|NA|15|TRBJ1-3
TGTGCCAGTAGTATCTCGGCCGACTCTGGAAACACCATATATTTT
CASSISADSGNTIYF
>NA|TRBV18|TRBD1|13|TRBJ1-1
TGTGCCAGCTCAGAAGGGACAGCTACTGAAGCTTTCTTT
CASSEGTATEAFF
>NA|TRBV5-5|NA|15|TRBJ1-6
TGTGCCAGCAGCTCCGGGACAACGTATAATTCACCCCTCCACTTT
CASSSGTTYNSPLHF
>NA|TRBV29-1|NA|13|TRBJ1-3
TGCAGCGTTGTGGGGGCTGCTGGAAACACCATATATTTT
CSVVGAAGNTIYF
>few|TRBV7-3|NA|13|TRBJ1-6
TGTGCCAGCAGTCCCGGGGGGGGTTCACCCCTCCACTTT
CASSPGGGSPLHF